One and the same sample provided the 9 T cell receptor beta chains below, sequenced in a study of cytomegalovirus exposure and HLA in healthy donors. PCR was performed using 60 Vbeta and 13 Jbeta primers. Here immunoSEQ multiplex PCR was the method, and the copy in TCRdb shows in-frame clones only, minus some. The data contain 150,000 to 200,000 clones, 70% to 80% of them singletons. Sequencing input: PBMCs. The receptors were sampled from a woman in her forties or fifties in good health and CMV-seronegative.

The chain joins TRBV19 to TRBJ1-2, with 8 bases identical to TRBD1. CDR1 LNHDA and CDR2 SQIVND come from the germline V gene (reference sequence). The CDR3 covers 14 residues. V lost 3 bases and J lost 3; bases outside the gene matches: 3. The CDR3 coding sequence is TGTGCCAGTAGTATCAGGGGGCGAGACTATGGCTACACCTTC. The encoded protein is CASSIRGRDYGYTF.

The chain links TRBV19 to TRBJ2-2; possibly TRBD2 for D (6 bases). Germline CDR1 LNHDA, CDR2 SQIVND (reference sequence). The CDR3 is made up of 16 amino acids. V was trimmed by 3 bases and J by 5 bases, leaving 16 bases between them. CDR3 residues: CASSIPGGPFTGELFF. The CDR3 coding sequence is TGTGCCAGTAGTATCCCCGGAGGGCCGTTTACCGGGGAGCTGTTTTTT.

This chain joins TRBV15 and TRBJ2-3; D might be TRBD1 (6 bases). The germline CDR1 and CDR2 sequences are LNHNV and YYDKDF (reference sequence). V shed 3 bases and J shed 2 bases, with 15 bases lying between them. The CDR3 runs to 16 residues. In DNA form, the CDR3 reads TGTGCCACCAGCAGGGAAGGACAGCGAGACACAGATACGCAGTATTTT. Amino acids: CATSREGQRDTDTQYF.

The CDR3 loop is CASSYNIGGGASYEQYF. The CDR3 DNA reads TGTGCCAGCAGTTATAATATCGGCGGGGGGGCCTCCTACGAGCAGTACTTC. The chain couples TRBV28 to TRBJ2-7; 9 positions match TRBD2. Germline V lookup: CDR1 MDHEN, CDR2 SYDVKM. V was pared by 4 bases and J by 0 bases, with 10 bases of the junction left unmatched. This CDR3 region has 17 residues.

With regard to this clone: The same CDR3 can be traced to other DNA sequences in this sample. The genes are TRBV28 and TRBJ2-2; 8 bases are a match to TRBD1. The CDR3 is made up of 17 amino acids. Germline values: CDR1 MDHEN, CDR2 SYDVKM. Germline trimming cut 4 bases from V and 0 bases from J; bases unmatched to any gene: 7. As DNA, the CDR3 is TGTGCCAGCAGTTCCCACTCAGGGGGCGCGAACACCGGGGAGCTGTTTTTT. Protein sequence: CASSSHSGGANTGELFF.

The chain links TRBV5-1 to TRBJ2-1, with a possible D match to TRBD2 (7 bases). This CDR3 region has 15 residues. V dropped 3 bases and J dropped 4 bases, with 14 bases sitting between them. Germline V gene sequence: CDR1 SGHRS, CDR2 YFSETQ. In DNA form, the CDR3 reads TGCGCCAGCAGCTGGGGAGGGGGAGGTTACAATGAGCAGTTCTTC. It codes for CASSWGGGGYNEQFF.

Remarks on this clone: Germline is not matched at one junction end, which may reflect a read error. V and J are TRBV12-5 and TRBJ2-1; D may be TRBD1 (5 bases). Per the germline V gene, CDR1 is LGHNT and CDR2 is FRNRAP. The CDR3 has 15 residues. The CDR3 is CASGLVRGAYNEQFF. The CDR3 region has the DNA TGTGCTAGTGGTTTGGTGCGTGGGGCCTATAATGAGCAGTTCTTC.

The V call is TRBV27, the J call TRBJ2-7; 8 nucleotides line up with TRBD1. This CDR3 has 15 amino acids. After removal of 10 bases from V and 2 bases from J, the junction contained 13 bases not matched to a gene. CDR1 MNHEY and CDR2 SMNVEV come from the germline V gene (reference sequence). The CDR3 DNA reads TGTGCCACCTCCTCCCCCCAGGGGGCTACCTACGAGCAGTACTTC. Protein: CATSSPQGATYEQYF.

The rearrangement links TRBV18 to TRBJ2-7; D is uncertain. The CDR3 has 13 amino acids. In germline, CDR1 is KGHSH, CDR2 LQKENI. V lost 3 bases to trimming and J lost 1 base, with 7 bases between them. In DNA, the CDR3 is TGTGCCAGCTCACCCTTAGAATCCTACGAGCAGTACTTC. The encoded protein is CASSPLESYEQYF.